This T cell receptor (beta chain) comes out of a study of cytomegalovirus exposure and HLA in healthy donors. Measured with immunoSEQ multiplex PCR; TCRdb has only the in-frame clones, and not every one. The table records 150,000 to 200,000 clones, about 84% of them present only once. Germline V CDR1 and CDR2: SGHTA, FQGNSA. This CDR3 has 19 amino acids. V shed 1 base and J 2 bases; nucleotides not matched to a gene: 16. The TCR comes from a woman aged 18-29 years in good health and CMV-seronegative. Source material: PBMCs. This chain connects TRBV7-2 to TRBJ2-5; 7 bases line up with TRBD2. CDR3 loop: CASSLGPRGYGGSQETQYF. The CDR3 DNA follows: TGTGCCAGCAGCTTAGGCCCCCGGGGCTACGGCGGGAGTCAAGAGACCCAGTACTTC.